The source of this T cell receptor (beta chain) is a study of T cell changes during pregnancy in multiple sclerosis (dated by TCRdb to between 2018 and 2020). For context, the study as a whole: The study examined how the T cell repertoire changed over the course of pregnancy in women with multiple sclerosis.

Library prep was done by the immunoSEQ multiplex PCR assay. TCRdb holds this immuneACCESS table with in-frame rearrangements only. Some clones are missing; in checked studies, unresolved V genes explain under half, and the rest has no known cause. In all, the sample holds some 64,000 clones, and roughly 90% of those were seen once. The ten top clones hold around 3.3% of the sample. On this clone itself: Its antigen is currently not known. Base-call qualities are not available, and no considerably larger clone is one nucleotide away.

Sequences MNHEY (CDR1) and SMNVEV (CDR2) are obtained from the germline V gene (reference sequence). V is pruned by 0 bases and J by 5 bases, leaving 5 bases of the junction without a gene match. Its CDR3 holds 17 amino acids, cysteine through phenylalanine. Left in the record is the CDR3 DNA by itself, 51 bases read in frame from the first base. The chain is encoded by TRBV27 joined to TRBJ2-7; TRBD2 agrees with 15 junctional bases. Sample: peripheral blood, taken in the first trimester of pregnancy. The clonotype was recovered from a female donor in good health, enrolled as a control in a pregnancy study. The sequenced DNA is TGTGCCAGCAGTTTATCGATAGGACTAGCGGGAGGGAACGAGCAGTACTTC. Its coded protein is CASSLSIGLAGGNEQYF.